A single T cell receptor beta chain is shown here with its context. TCRdb's table, derived via immunoSEQ multiplex PCR, lists solely in-frame clones and lacks some. The sample lists hundreds of thousands of clones; roughly nine tenths were seen once. This sample was taken from a study of blood T cell repertoires in COVID-19. Trimming shortened V by 1 base and J by 9 bases, and 12 bases separated the two germline ends. The CDR3 covers 13 residues. Per the germline V gene, CDR1 is SGHTA and CDR2 is FQGNSA. The clonotype originates from a man aged 40-49 years with acute or convalescent COVID-19. Sequences were obtained from peripheral blood. This chain uses TRBV7-2 with TRBJ1-2, with unresolved D. The CDR3 sequence is CASSLGAIRSYTF. DNA for the CDR3: TGTGCCAGCAGCTTAGGAGCGATCCGGAGCTACACCTTC. The complete variable domain, with remaining parts taken from reference TRBV7-2 and TRBJ1-2, reads GAGVSQSPSNKVTEKGKDVELRCDPISGHTALYWYRQSLGQGLEFLIYFQGNSAPDKSGLPSDRFSAERTGGSVSTLTIQRTQQEDSAVYLCASSLGAIRSYTFGSGTRLTVV.